Listed below are T cell receptor beta chains from one sample, sequenced in a study of T cell responses to AZD1222 COVID-19 vaccine. Profiled with immunoSEQ multiplex PCR; TCRdb holds only in-frame clones, not every one. The sample carries roughly 180,000 clones, about 90% recorded once. The sequencing used peripheral blood, collected on day 0 of AZD1222 vaccination. The receptors were sampled from an adult in good health. Both conserved end residues are part of each CDR3. Fields, in order: clone size, V gene, J gene, D gene, CDR3 DNA, CDR3 protein. A D gene is named only where the DNA matches it firmly. Rows may omit the clone size; those that give it use once, few, many or a size class.

abundance: -
v_gene: TRBV14
j_gene: TRBJ1-1
d_gene: TRBD1
CDR3nt: TGTGCCAGCAGCCTCTGGACAGGGTCGAACACTGAAGCTTTCTTT
CDR3aa: CASSLWTGSNTEAFF

abundance: -
v_gene: TRBV11-1
j_gene: TRBJ1-4
d_gene: -
CDR3nt: TGTGCCAGCAGCTTATCCGTCAGGGGCGCGGAAAAACTGTTTTTT
CDR3aa: CASSLSVRGAEKLFF

abundance: -
v_gene: TRBV20-1
j_gene: TRBJ2-6
d_gene: -
CDR3nt: TGCAGTGCTAGTAGGCAGTCCTCTGGGGCCAACGTCCTGACTTTC
CDR3aa: CSASRQSSGANVLTF

abundance: -
v_gene: TRBV12-5
j_gene: TRBJ2-2
d_gene: -
CDR3nt: TGTGCTAGTGGTTTGGTACGAGGGGGCACCGGGGAGCTGTTTTTT
CDR3aa: CASGLVRGGTGELFF

abundance: -
v_gene: TRBV18
j_gene: TRBJ1-1
d_gene: -
CDR3nt: TGTGCCAGCTCACCCCAGAGGGACACTGAAGCTTTCTTT
CDR3aa: CASSPQRDTEAFF

abundance: -
v_gene: TRBV27
j_gene: TRBJ2-7
d_gene: TRBD1
CDR3nt: TGTGCCAGCAGTTTACCCCGACGGACAGGGGCCTACGAGCAGTACTTC
CDR3aa: CASSLPRRTGAYEQYF

abundance: -
v_gene: TRBV12-3/TRBV12-4
j_gene: TRBJ1-4
d_gene: -
CDR3nt: TGTGCCAGCAGTACGGACCCCATGGGGAAACTGTTTTTT
CDR3aa: CASSTDPMGKLFF

abundance: -
v_gene: TRBV28
j_gene: TRBJ1-1
d_gene: -
CDR3nt: TGTGCCAGCAGAACCCTCGGAGAAGCTTTCTTT
CDR3aa: CASRTLGEAFF

abundance: once
v_gene: TRBV10-3
j_gene: TRBJ2-1
d_gene: -
CDR3nt: TGTGCCATCATGGGCAACGGGCACTACAATGAGCAGTTCTTC
CDR3aa: CAIMGNGHYNEQFF

abundance: -
v_gene: TRBV12-3/TRBV12-4
j_gene: TRBJ2-7
d_gene: -
CDR3nt: TGTGCCAGCAGTGGCGGTTACTACGAGCAGTACTTC
CDR3aa: CASSGGYYEQYF

abundance: few
v_gene: TRBV30
j_gene: TRBJ1-2
d_gene: -
CDR3nt: TGTGCCTGGAGCGCCCAGGGTCACTATGGCTACACCTTC
CDR3aa: CAWSAQGHYGYTF

abundance: few
v_gene: TRBV7-2
j_gene: TRBJ2-2
d_gene: -
CDR3nt: TGTGCCAGCTCGTATAGGGGGGGTGGTAAGGCCGGGGAGCTGTTTTTT
CDR3aa: CASSYRGGGKAGELFF

abundance: -
v_gene: TRBV6-1
j_gene: TRBJ1-2
d_gene: -
CDR3nt: TGTGCCAGCAGTGATCTGTTTAGTACAGCTAACTATGGCTACACCTTC
CDR3aa: CASSDLFSTANYGYTF

abundance: -
v_gene: TRBV5-1
j_gene: TRBJ1-2
d_gene: -
CDR3nt: TGCGCCAGCAGCTTGTCGCCCACAGGAAGCGGCTACACCTTC
CDR3aa: CASSLSPTGSGYTF

abundance: many
v_gene: TRBV7-9
j_gene: TRBJ1-3
d_gene: -
CDR3nt: TGTGCCAGCAGCTTAGTTCAGATCTCCTCTGGAAACACCATATATTTT
CDR3aa: CASSLVQISSGNTIYF

abundance: once
v_gene: TRBV3-1/TRBV3-2
j_gene: TRBJ1-2
d_gene: TRBD1
CDR3nt: TGTGCCAGCAGCCAGACAGGGGATGGCTACACCTTC
CDR3aa: CASSQTGDGYTF

abundance: -
v_gene: TRBV7-8
j_gene: TRBJ2-1
d_gene: -
CDR3nt: TGTGCCAGCAGCTTAACAGGGGCAGCGGGGGTCAATGAGCAGTTCTTC
CDR3aa: CASSLTGAAGVNEQFF

abundance: -
v_gene: TRBV15
j_gene: TRBJ2-5
d_gene: -
CDR3nt: TGTGCCACCAGCAACCCCGGACCTGGGGAGACCCAGTACTTC
CDR3aa: CATSNPGPGETQYF

abundance: -
v_gene: TRBV11-3
j_gene: TRBJ2-1
d_gene: -
CDR3nt: TGTGCCAGCAGCTTTAAAGCGGAACCGTTCAATGAGCAGTTCTTC
CDR3aa: CASSFKAEPFNEQFF

abundance: -
v_gene: TRBV6-5
j_gene: TRBJ2-7
d_gene: TRBD1
CDR3nt: TGTGCCAGCACTCTTCCCGGGACAGGGGCCCGCGAGCAGTACTTC
CDR3aa: CASTLPGTGAREQYF

abundance: -
v_gene: TRBV5-8
j_gene: TRBJ2-5
d_gene: TRBD2
CDR3nt: TGTGCCAGCAGCTATAGCGGGCCCCCGGGAGAGACCCAGTACTTC
CDR3aa: CASSYSGPPGETQYF

abundance: few
v_gene: TRBV27
j_gene: TRBJ2-7
d_gene: -
CDR3nt: TGTGCCAGTGGGACGCGGACGGGGAACTACGAGCAGTACTTC
CDR3aa: CASGTRTGNYEQYF

abundance: -
v_gene: TRBV3-1/TRBV3-2
j_gene: TRBJ2-2
d_gene: -
CDR3nt: TGTGCCAGCAGCCAAGGTGACGTGGCCGGGGAGCTGTTTTTT
CDR3aa: CASSQGDVAGELFF

abundance: -
v_gene: TRBV11-2
j_gene: TRBJ2-3
d_gene: -
CDR3nt: TGTGCCAGCAGCTACACAGCGGGTACTAGCACAGATACGCAGTATTTT
CDR3aa: CASSYTAGTSTDTQYF

abundance: -
v_gene: TRBV25-1
j_gene: TRBJ1-2
d_gene: TRBD1
CDR3nt: TGTGCCAGCAGTGCCCCGGGACAGGGTAACTATGGCTACACCTTC
CDR3aa: CASSAPGQGNYGYTF

abundance: once
v_gene: TRBV30
j_gene: TRBJ2-7
d_gene: TRBD2
CDR3nt: TGTGCCTGGAGTTCCCAAGCGGGACCCCTCGCCTACGAGCAGTACTTC
CDR3aa: CAWSSQAGPLAYEQYF

abundance: -
v_gene: TRBV19
j_gene: TRBJ1-1
d_gene: TRBD1
CDR3nt: TGTGCCAGTAGCCGGGACAGGGGGATGAACACTGAAGCTTTCTTT
CDR3aa: CASSRDRGMNTEAFF

abundance: -
v_gene: TRBV12-3/TRBV12-4
j_gene: TRBJ2-7
d_gene: TRBD1
CDR3nt: TGTGCCAGCAGTTACAGGGGCTACGAGCAGTACTTC
CDR3aa: CASSYRGYEQYF

abundance: -
v_gene: TRBV28
j_gene: TRBJ1-5
d_gene: -
CDR3nt: TGTGCCAGCAGTTTACCGGGGAGTAGCAATCAGCCCCAGCATTTT
CDR3aa: CASSLPGSSNQPQHF

abundance: -
v_gene: TRBV28
j_gene: TRBJ1-2
d_gene: -
CDR3nt: TGTGCCAGCAGTTTATACCGGGGAGGCTATGGCTACACCTTC
CDR3aa: CASSLYRGGYGYTF

abundance: -
v_gene: TRBV24-1
j_gene: TRBJ2-7
d_gene: TRBD2
CDR3nt: TGTGCCACCAGTCGACTAGCGGGAGGGCCAAGCTCCTACGAGCAGTACTTC
CDR3aa: CATSRLAGGPSSYEQYF

abundance: -
v_gene: TRBV5-6
j_gene: TRBJ1-2
d_gene: -
CDR3nt: TGTGCCAGCAGCAGGCGAGGGGGGTTCGATGGCTACACCTTC
CDR3aa: CASSRRGGFDGYTF

abundance: -
v_gene: TRBV6-5
j_gene: TRBJ2-7
d_gene: TRBD2
CDR3nt: TGTGCCAGCAAAGGGGCAAGCGGGGGATCCTACGAGCAGTACTTC
CDR3aa: CASKGASGGSYEQYF

abundance: -
v_gene: TRBV15
j_gene: TRBJ2-6
d_gene: -
CDR3nt: TGTGCCACCAGCAGAGAGGTAACCGGGGCCAACGTCCTGACTTTC
CDR3aa: CATSREVTGANVLTF

abundance: -
v_gene: TRBV4-1
j_gene: TRBJ2-7
d_gene: TRBD1
CDR3nt: TGCGCCAGCAGCCGGGGACAGTCTTTCTCCTACGAGCAGTACTTC
CDR3aa: CASSRGQSFSYEQYF

abundance: once
v_gene: TRBV7-9
j_gene: TRBJ1-3
d_gene: -
CDR3nt: TGTGCCAGCAGCCGCCAGGGCTCTGGAAACACCATATATTTT
CDR3aa: CASSRQGSGNTIYF

abundance: -
v_gene: TRBV11-1
j_gene: TRBJ2-7
d_gene: TRBD1
CDR3nt: TGTGCCAGCAGCTGGACAGGGGGCCAGGGGTCCTACGAGCAGTACTTC
CDR3aa: CASSWTGGQGSYEQYF

abundance: -
v_gene: TRBV30
j_gene: TRBJ2-3
d_gene: -
CDR3nt: TGTGCCTGGATCCGCGGACTAAGCACAGATACGCAGTATTTT
CDR3aa: CAWIRGLSTDTQYF

abundance: -
v_gene: TRBV29-1
j_gene: TRBJ1-4
d_gene: -
CDR3nt: TGCAGCGCCCAAGGGGACCAGAGGGGTGAAAAACTGTTTTTT
CDR3aa: CSAQGDQRGEKLFF

abundance: -
v_gene: TRBV4-2
j_gene: TRBJ1-5
d_gene: -
CDR3nt: TGTGCCAGCAGCCAAGATGGCAGCATATATAGCAATCAGCCCCAGCATTTT
CDR3aa: CASSQDGSIYSNQPQHF